The 11 T cell receptor beta chains reported below all come from one sample, sequenced in a study of CD8+CD57+ T cells in acquired aplastic anemia. CDR3 and TCR beta VDJ profiling relied on a genomic DNA template. Each CDR3 protein gets one entry after TCRdb re-called the reads with MiXCR. This sample has 150,000 to 160,000 distinct CDR3 sequences, with roughly 49% found just once. Patients selected for sequencing had displayed CD8+CD57+ cell expansion by flow cytometry. Sequences were obtained from sorted CD4+, CD8+, or CD8+CD57+ T cells (not recorded which) from PBMCs. The receptors come from a human donor with aplastic anemia.

As for this clonotype: A read error may be the cause here, since a much bigger clone is one base away. This CDR3 is missing its conserved last phenylalanine or tryptophan, likely due to a read error. V and J are TRBV2 and TRBJ2-3; 8 bases are shared with TRBD2. With 6 bases clipped from V and 2 bases from J, the junction kept 10 bases outside the gene matches. The CDR3 is made up of 16 amino acids. In germline, CDR1 is SNHLY, CDR2 FYNNEI. The CDR3 region is CASRGLAGSTTDTQYL. In DNA form, the CDR3 reads TGTGCCAGCAGGGGTCTAGCGGGCTCTACCACAGATACGCAGTATCTT.

This clonotype has only a few counts. The rearrangement uses TRBV20-1 and TRBJ2-1; no firm D call. The CDR3 covers 12 residues. CDR1 DFQATT and CDR2 SNEGSKA come from the germline V gene (reference sequence). With 7 bases removed from V and 5 bases from J, the gap between germline ends came to 12 bases. In DNA, the CDR3 is TGCAGTGTGTGGGCCTATGACAATGAGCAGTTCTTC. Its translation: CSVWAYDNEQFF.

V gene TRBV10-3 combines with J gene TRBJ1-1; 9 positions agree with TRBD1. This CDR3 has 15 residues. CDR1 is ENHRY and CDR2 is SYGVKD in the germline V gene. V shed 1 base and J 1 base; nucleotides not matched to a gene: 1. The CDR3 loop is CAISELGQGNTEAFF. CDR3 DNA sequence: TGTGCCATCAGTGAGTTGGGACAGGGGAACACTGAAGCTTTCTTT.

The chain uses TRBV2 and TRBJ2-5; perhaps D is TRBD1 or TRBD2 (5 bases each). Germline CDR1 SNHLY, CDR2 FYNNEI. The CDR3 covers 13 residues. Trimming removed 6 bases from V and 5 bases from J, with 13 bases in between. The CDR3: CASSGTTGETQYF. As DNA, the CDR3 is TGTGCCAGCAGCGGGACGACTGGCGAGACCCAGTACTTC.

The rearrangement uses TRBV7-9 and TRBJ1-5, with TRBD1 matching over 10 bases. The ends lost 5 bases at V and 11 bases at J; junction bases unmatched: 12. Germline V lookup: CDR1 SEHNR, CDR2 FQNEAQ (reference sequence). The CDR3 spans 15 residues. The CDR3 spells CASSTRDRGRETQHF. The CDR3 DNA reads TGTGCCAGCAGCACCCGGGACAGGGGACGGGAGACCCAGCATTTT.

CDR3 region: CSARQGPYEQYF. Written as DNA, the CDR3 is TGCAGTGCTCGACAGGGGCCCTACGAGCAGTACTTC. The rearrangement links TRBV20-1 to TRBJ2-7; TRBD1 matches at 8 bases. The CDR3 has 12 amino acids. V gave up 5 bases and J gave up 2 bases; unmatched junction bases: 2. CDR1 is DFQATT and CDR2 is SNEGSKA in the germline V gene (reference sequence).

The chain recombines TRBV7-3 with TRBJ1-1; possible D gene TRBD1, 5 bases. This CDR3 spans 12 amino acids. The germline V and J ends were trimmed by 7 bases and 5 bases, with 11 bases remaining between them. Germline values: CDR1 SGHTA, CDR2 FQGTGA. CDR3 sequence: CASNGQGTEAFF. CDR3 in DNA: TGTGCCAGCAACGGGCAGGGTACTGAAGCTTTCTTT.

As for this clonotype: This may come from a read error, since a much larger clone is one base off. V usage is TRBV6-1 and J usage is TRBJ2-2; D is perhaps TRBD2 (5 bases). Germline V lookup: CDR1 MNHNS, CDR2 SASEGT. The CDR3 is made up of 15 amino acids. The CDR3 DNA reads TGTGCCAGCAGTCAAACGGCGGAAGGAACCGGGGAGCCGTTTTTT. Protein: CASSQTAEGTGEPFF.

V is TRBV9 and J is TRBJ1-6; maybe TRBD1 (6 bases). Germline V gene data show CDR1 as SGDLS and CDR2 as YYNGEE. The CDR3 runs 17 residues. With 4 bases removed from V and 14 bases from J, the gap between germline ends came to 28 bases. The CDR3 loop reads CASSPNRVDASTPTLHF. CDR3 bases: TGTGCCAGCAGCCCCAACAGGGTGGATGCCTCGACCCCCACCCTCCACTTT.

This CDR3 reads CAISGGQGAIGTDTQYF. The CDR3 nucleotides are TGTGCCATCAGTGGGGGACAGGGGGCGATAGGCACAGATACGCAGTATTTT. V usage is TRBV10-3 and J usage is TRBJ2-3; 12 bases align to TRBD1. V shed 4 bases, J shed 1 base, and the junction held 6 bases outside the gene matches. The germline CDR1 and CDR2 sequences are ENHRY and SYGVKD. CDR3 length equals 17 residues.

Ten or more counts support this clonotype. This chain joins TRBV27 and TRBJ1-1; D is ambiguous. The germline V gene has CDR1 MNHEY and CDR2 SMNVEV (reference sequence). This CDR3 has 13 residues. V was clipped by 4 bases and J by 3 bases, with 9 bases between them. CDR3 in amino acids: CASSWGMYTEAFF. DNA for the CDR3: TGTGCCAGCAGTTGGGGTATGTACACTGAAGCTTTCTTT.